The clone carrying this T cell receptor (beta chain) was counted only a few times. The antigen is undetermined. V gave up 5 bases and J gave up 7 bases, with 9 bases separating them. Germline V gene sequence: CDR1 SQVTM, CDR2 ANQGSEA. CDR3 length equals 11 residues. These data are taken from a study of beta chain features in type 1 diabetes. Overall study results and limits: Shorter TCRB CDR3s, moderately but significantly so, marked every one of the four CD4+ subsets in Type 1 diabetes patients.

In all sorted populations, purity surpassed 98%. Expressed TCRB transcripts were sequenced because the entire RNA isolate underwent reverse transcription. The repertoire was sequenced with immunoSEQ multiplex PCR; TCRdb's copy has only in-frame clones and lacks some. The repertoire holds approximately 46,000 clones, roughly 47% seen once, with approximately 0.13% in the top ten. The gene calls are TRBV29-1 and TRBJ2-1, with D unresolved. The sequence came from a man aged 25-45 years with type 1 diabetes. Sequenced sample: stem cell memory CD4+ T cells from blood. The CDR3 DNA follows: TGCAGCGTTAGTAGTATGAATGAGCAGTTCTTC. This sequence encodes CSVSSMNEQFF.